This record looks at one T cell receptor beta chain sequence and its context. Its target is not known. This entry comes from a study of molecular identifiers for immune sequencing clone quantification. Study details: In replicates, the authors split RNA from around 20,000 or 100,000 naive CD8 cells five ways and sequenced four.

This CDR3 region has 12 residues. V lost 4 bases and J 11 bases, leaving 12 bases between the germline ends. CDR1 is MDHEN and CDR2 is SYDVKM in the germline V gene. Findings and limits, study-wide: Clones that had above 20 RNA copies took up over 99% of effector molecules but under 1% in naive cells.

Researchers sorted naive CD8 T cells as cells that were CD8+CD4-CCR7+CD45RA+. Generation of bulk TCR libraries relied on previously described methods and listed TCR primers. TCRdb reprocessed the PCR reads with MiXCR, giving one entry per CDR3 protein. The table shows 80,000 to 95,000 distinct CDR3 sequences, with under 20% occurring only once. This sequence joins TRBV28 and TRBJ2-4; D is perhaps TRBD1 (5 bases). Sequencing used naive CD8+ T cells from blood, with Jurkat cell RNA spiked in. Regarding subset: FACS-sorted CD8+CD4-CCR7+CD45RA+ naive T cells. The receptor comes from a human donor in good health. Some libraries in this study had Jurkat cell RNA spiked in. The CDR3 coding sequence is TGTGCCAGCAGTTCCGATGGACAACTTCAGTACTTC. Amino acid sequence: CASSSDGQLQYF.